This paragraph reports one T cell receptor (beta chain). TCRdb redid the calling of the RT-PCR reads with MiXCR, one entry per CDR3 protein. The data show more than 450,000 distinct CDR3 sequences, with approximately 10% seen just once and around 10% held by the top ten. This specimen comes from a study of response to subunit inactivated influenza vaccine. V lost 0 bases and J lost 6, with 11 bases in between. Germline loops: CDR1 SGHVS, CDR2 FNYEAQ. This CDR3 has 15 residues. These same records also appear under a second study, on T cells expressing NK-cell markers. As that study records: cDNA encoding TCR beta was synthesized via 5'RACE template switching incorporating UMIs. Cells sorted as CD3+CD56+NKG2C+, CD3+CD56+NKG2C- and CD3+CD56-NKG2C+ T cells supplied the TCR beta repertoires. In a group of 5 to 7 donors, dominant NKG2C+ clonotypes represented about 1.0-8% of CD8+ T cells. In a few donors, dominant clonotypes made up about 28.3-65% of CD3+CD56-NKG2C+ cells. What remained unclear was the HCMV specificity of expanded NKG2C+ T cell clones.

This chain links TRBV7-6 with TRBJ2-2; no reliable D call. Sequenced material: PBMCs from blood, taken on the day of vaccination. The sequence was obtained from a man between 45 and 60 years old who received an inactivated influenza vaccine. The CDR3 DNA sequence: TGTGCCAGCAGCTTAGCGCTCTACGTTTCCGGGGAGCTGTTTTTT. Amino acid sequence: CASSLALYVSGELFF.